What follows is one T cell receptor beta chain and its context. Its antigen is unknown. It was with 60 Vbeta and 13 Jbeta primers that the PCR ran. Assay used: immunoSEQ multiplex PCR; TCRdb lists only in-frame clones, some missing. This sample carries around 210,000 clones, approximately 78% of them seen once, and the ten largest clones take around 0.45%. Nominal health characterized the donors when sampled, though unrecorded immune exposures were likely. This entry is derived from a study of cytomegalovirus exposure and HLA in healthy donors. Across the study: Within an early data release were about 85 million unique TCRs drawn from HLA-typed donors.

There are 15 residues in the CDR3. Unmatched junction bases numbered 3, after V lost 1 base and J lost 5 bases. Germline V gene lookup returns CDR1 LGHNA and CDR2 YNFKEQ. Study conclusions and caveats: Presence/absence analyses took donor sequencing depth as roughly uniform.

This sequence originates from a boy aged 5-17 years in good health and CMV-seronegative. The chain recombines TRBV4-2 with TRBJ1-1, with 11 bases aligning to TRBD1. The source material was PBMCs. CDR3 DNA sequence: TGTGCCAGCAGCCAAGGGGGACAGGGGGAAACTGAAGCTTTCTTT. Translating it yields CASSQGGQGETEAFF.